The 12 T cell receptor beta chains below come from one sample, sequenced in a study of cytomegalovirus exposure and HLA in healthy donors. Amplification used 60 Vbeta primers and 13 Jbeta primers. Repertoires were generated with immunoSEQ multiplex PCR, while TCRdb's copy carries only in-frame clones and drops some. Here the sample spans tens of thousands of clones, 65% to 85% being singletons. Material: PBMCs. The source is a girl aged 2-15 years in good health and CMV-seropositive.

The chain links TRBV5-6 to TRBJ2-7; D remains ambiguous. V was cut by 2 bases and J by 2 bases, with 8 bases left in between. The germline gives CDR1 SGHDT, CDR2 YYEEEE. CDR3 length: 13 residues. The CDR3 here is CASSFVAPYEQYF. CDR3 in DNA: TGTGCCAGCAGCTTCGTAGCCCCCTACGAGCAGTACTTC.

The chain employs TRBV13 and TRBJ2-7, with D perhaps matching TRBD2 (5 bases). The germline gives CDR1 PRHDT, CDR2 FYEKMQ (reference sequence). The length of the CDR3 is 17 residues. Trimming stripped 5 bases from V and 2 bases from J, with 22 bases between. The CDR3 here is CASSPDPPHGETYEQYF. CDR3 nucleotides: TGTGCCAGCAGCCCTGATCCCCCTCACGGGGAGACCTACGAGCAGTACTTC.

This chain uses TRBV14 with TRBJ2-5; 8 nucleotides agree with TRBD1. Germline assignment: CDR1 SGHDN and CDR2 FVKESK. The CDR3 covers 15 residues. Unmatched junction bases numbered 8, after V lost 5 bases and J lost 3 bases. The CDR3 DNA reads as TGTGCCAGCAGCTACCTCGGACAGGGTAAAGAGACCCAGTACTTC. Translated, it gives CASSYLGQGKETQYF.

CDR3 bases: TGTGCCAGCACCCTTCCCCCAGCGGGACCCTACAATGAGCAGTTCTTC. Its translation: CASTLPPAGPYNEQFF. The chain joins TRBV7-6 to TRBJ2-1, with 7 positions matching TRBD2. This CDR3 has 16 residues. Trimming cost V 7 bases and J 2 bases; bases outside gene matches: 11. Germline V gene lookup returns CDR1 SGHVS and CDR2 FNYEAQ.

V is TRBV6-5 and J is TRBJ2-1, with a weak D call TRBD2 (5 bases). Germline CDR1 reads MNHEY; CDR2 reads SVGAGI. This CDR3 is 14 amino acids long. The V end lost 8 bases, the J end lost 8 bases, and 19 bases lay between the germline ends. The CDR3 nucleotides are TGTGCCAGCTCGGCCGGACTCCTTGCGGATGAGCAGTTCTTC. This encodes CASSAGLLADEQFF.

The J gene is TRBJ2-2, the V gene TRBV5-5; the D gene is possibly TRBD2 (6 bases). CDR1 and CDR2 from the germline V gene are SGHKS and YYEKEE (reference sequence). Deletions cut 7 bases from V and 1 base from J, with 11 bases between. This CDR3 is built from 14 residues. CDR3 sequence reads: CASGSGRNTGELFF. CDR3 coding DNA: TGTGCCAGCGGAAGCGGGCGGAACACCGGGGAGCTGTTTTTT.

This chain links TRBV25-1 with TRBJ1-2; 8 bases agree with TRBD1. This CDR3 contains 13 residues. Per the germline V gene, CDR1 is MGHDK and CDR2 is SYGVNS. Unmatched junction bases numbered 5, after V lost 3 bases and J lost 8 bases. This chain's CDR3 is CASSDGQGRGYTF. CDR3 DNA: TGTGCCAGCAGTGATGGACAGGGCAGAGGCTACACCTTC.

A single count supports this clone. V gene TRBV5-1 combines with J gene TRBJ2-2; no firm D call. The germline V and J ends were trimmed by 1 base and 0 bases, with 7 bases remaining between them. The CDR3 has 15 amino acids. CDR1 and CDR2 (germline): SGHRS, YFSETQ. The CDR3 reads CASSLSNTNTGELFF. The CDR3 coding sequence is TGCGCCAGCAGCTTGTCGAACACGAACACCGGGGAGCTGTTTTTT.

The V and J genes are TRBV7-3 and TRBJ2-1; a possible D gene is TRBD1 (5 bases). CDR1 is SGHTA and CDR2 is FQGTGA in the germline V gene. Trimming removed 5 bases at V and 5 bases at J, with 16 bases between. This CDR3 contains 15 residues. The CDR3 DNA is TGTGCCAGCAGCCCCGGACCCAGGGCCGACAATGAGCAGTTCTTC. It is translated as CASSPGPRADNEQFF.

The V gene is TRBV7-2, the J gene TRBJ2-5; 9 bases match TRBD2. CDR1 is SGHTA, CDR2 FQGNSA, per germline. The trim removed 6 bases at V and 5 bases at J, leaving 4 bases unmatched. CDR3 length: 13 amino acids. CDR3 region: CASRHSGRETQYF. In nucleotides, the CDR3 is TGTGCCAGCAGACACAGCGGGAGGGAGACCCAGTACTTC.

V and J are TRBV6-5 and TRBJ1-5; no clear D gene. This CDR3 spans 16 amino acids. Germline assignment: CDR1 MNHEY and CDR2 SVGAGI. The ends were cut back, 0 bases at V and 4 bases at J, with 13 bases in the middle. CDR3 region: CASSYSAEGENQPQHF. The DNA for the CDR3 is TGTGCCAGCAGTTACTCTGCGGAAGGAGAAAATCAGCCCCAGCATTTT.

V and J are TRBV6-1 and TRBJ1-5, with TRBD1 matching 9 bases. After removal of 7 bases from V and 2 bases from J, the junction contained 6 bases not matched to a gene. Germline-derived CDR1 and CDR2 are MNHNS and SASEGT. The CDR3 contains 15 residues. The CDR3 nucleotides are TGTGCCAGCATCTTGGACAGGGGAGGCAATCAGCCCCAGCATTTT. It codes for CASILDRGGNQPQHF.